This T cell receptor (beta chain) was identified during a study of T cell responses to AZD1222 COVID-19 vaccine. Overall study findings and caveats: Clonal diversity may have been underestimated in mostly white British donors.

The repertoire was sequenced with immunoSEQ multiplex PCR; TCRdb's copy has only in-frame clones and lacks some. The sample holds approximately 110,000 clones, less than 90% seen once. This CDR3 comprises 14 residues. Trimming took off 1 base at V and 0 bases at J, with 4 bases between the two ends. The germline V gene encodes CDR1 MGHRA and CDR2 YSYEKL. Concerning this clone: The antigen is unknown.

The chain joins TRBV4-1 to TRBJ1-5; D uncertain. The source was peripheral blood, collected on day 0 of AZD1222 vaccination. The sequence came from an adult in good health. The CDR3 region is CASSQVDSNQPQHF. In nucleotides, the CDR3 is TGCGCCAGCAGCCAAGTTGATAGCAATCAGCCCCAGCATTTT.